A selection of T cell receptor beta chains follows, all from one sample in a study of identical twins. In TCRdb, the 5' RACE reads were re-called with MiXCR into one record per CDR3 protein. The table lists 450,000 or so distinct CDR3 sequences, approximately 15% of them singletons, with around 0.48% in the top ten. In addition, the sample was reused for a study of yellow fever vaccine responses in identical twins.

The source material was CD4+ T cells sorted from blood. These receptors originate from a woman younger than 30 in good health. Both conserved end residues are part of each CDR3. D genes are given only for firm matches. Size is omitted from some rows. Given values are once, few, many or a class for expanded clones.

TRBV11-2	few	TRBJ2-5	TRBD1	TGTGCCAGCAGCTTAGTTGTGTTAGGGACAGGGGTGACCCAGTACTTC	CASSLVVLGTGVTQYF
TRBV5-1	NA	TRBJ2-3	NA	TGCGCCAGCCGCATTGGGAACCCCAGAGATACGCAGTATTTT	CASRIGNPRDTQYF
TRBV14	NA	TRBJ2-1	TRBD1	TGTGCCAGCAGCCACGTATTGTCGGACAGGAGCCATGAGCAGTTCTTC	CASSHVLSDRSHEQFF
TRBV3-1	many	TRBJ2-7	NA	TGTGCCAGCAGCTTCGGGGGCGCCCCGGTCGAGCAGTACTTC	CASSFGGAPVEQYF
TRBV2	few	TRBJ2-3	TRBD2	TGTGCCAGCAGTGTAACTAGCGGGGGCGGTAAAGCAGATACGCAGTATTTT	CASSVTSGGGKADTQYF
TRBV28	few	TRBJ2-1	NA	TGTGCCAGCAGTTTTGACAGGAGCTCCTACAATGAGCAGTTCTTC	CASSFDRSSYNEQFF
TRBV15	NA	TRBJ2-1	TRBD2	TGTGCCACCAGCAGAAGGACTAGCGAGTACAATGAGCAGTTCTTC	CATSRRTSEYNEQFF
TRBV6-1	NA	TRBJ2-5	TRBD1	TGTGCCAGCAATACCGACAGGGGGCCTCGAGAGACCCAGTACTTC	CASNTDRGPRETQYF
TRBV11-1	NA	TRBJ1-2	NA	TGTGCCAGCAGCTTAGGGACAACGAAGCGGGACTATGGCTACACCTTC	CASSLGTTKRDYGYTF
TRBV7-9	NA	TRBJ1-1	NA	TGTGCCAGCACCGTTGGGGTTTCTGAAGCTTTCTTT	CASTVGVSEAFF
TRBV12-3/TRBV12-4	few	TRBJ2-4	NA	TGTGCCAGCAGTTTGGCGGGTGAAAGCAAAAACATTCAGTACTTC	CASSLAGESKNIQYF
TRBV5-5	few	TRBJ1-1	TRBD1	TGTGCCAGCAGCGTACAGGGGAAGCCTGAAGCTTTCTTT	CASSVQGKPEAFF
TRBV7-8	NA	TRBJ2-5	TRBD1	TGTGCCAGCAGCAGCGGGACAGGGGTTTTGAAGACCCAGTACTTC	CASSSGTGVLKTQYF
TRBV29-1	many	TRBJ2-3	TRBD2	TGCAGCGTTGCCGGACTAGCGGGAGGGATTGGCACAGATACGCAGTATTTT	CSVAGLAGGIGTDTQYF
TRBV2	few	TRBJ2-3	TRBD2	TGTGCCAGCAGGGAGCGGGGGCTCGGCGGTACGCAGTATTTT	CASRERGLGGTQYF
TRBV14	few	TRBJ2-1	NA	TGTGCCAGCAGCCAAAGATGGCGGCAGAACAATGAGCAGTTCTTC	CASSQRWRQNNEQFF
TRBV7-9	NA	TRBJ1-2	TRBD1	TGTGCCAGCAGCTTGGCCGAGAGGACAGGGGACTATGGCTACACCTTC	CASSLAERTGDYGYTF
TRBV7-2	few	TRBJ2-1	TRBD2	TGTGCCAGCAGCTTAATGGCGCTAGCGGGAGGAGCGGGGGAGCAGTTCTTC	CASSLMALAGGAGEQFF
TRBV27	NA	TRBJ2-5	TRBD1	TGTGCCAGCAGGGTGGGACAGGGCCTTGAGACCCAGTACTTC	CASRVGQGLETQYF
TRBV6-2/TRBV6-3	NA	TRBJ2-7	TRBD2	TGTGCCAGCAGTTACTCGAGAGCGGGAGACTTTTACGAGCAGTACTTC	CASSYSRAGDFYEQYF
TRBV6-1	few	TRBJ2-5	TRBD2	TGTGCCAGCAGGCGGGGGACCACTCCCCGGGAGACCCAGTACTTC	CASRRGTTPRETQYF
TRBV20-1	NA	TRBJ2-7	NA	TGCAGTGCTAGAGACCCAGCGGAAAAAGCCTACGAGCAGTACTTC	CSARDPAEKAYEQYF
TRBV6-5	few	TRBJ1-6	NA	TGTGCCAGCAGTTACTCAGGTGCTTCACCCCTCCACTTT	CASSYSGASPLHF
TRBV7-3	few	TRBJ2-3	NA	TGTGCCAGCAGCTTAAGGGACACCACAGATACGCAGTATTTT	CASSLRDTTDTQYF
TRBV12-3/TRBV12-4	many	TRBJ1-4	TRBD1	TGTGCCAGCAGAGGACAGGCACGGGCTAATGAAAAACTGTTTTTT	CASRGQARANEKLFF
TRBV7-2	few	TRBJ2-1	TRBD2	TGTGCCAGCAGCTTAACGGGGGGGAAAAATGAGCAGTTCTTC	CASSLTGGKNEQFF